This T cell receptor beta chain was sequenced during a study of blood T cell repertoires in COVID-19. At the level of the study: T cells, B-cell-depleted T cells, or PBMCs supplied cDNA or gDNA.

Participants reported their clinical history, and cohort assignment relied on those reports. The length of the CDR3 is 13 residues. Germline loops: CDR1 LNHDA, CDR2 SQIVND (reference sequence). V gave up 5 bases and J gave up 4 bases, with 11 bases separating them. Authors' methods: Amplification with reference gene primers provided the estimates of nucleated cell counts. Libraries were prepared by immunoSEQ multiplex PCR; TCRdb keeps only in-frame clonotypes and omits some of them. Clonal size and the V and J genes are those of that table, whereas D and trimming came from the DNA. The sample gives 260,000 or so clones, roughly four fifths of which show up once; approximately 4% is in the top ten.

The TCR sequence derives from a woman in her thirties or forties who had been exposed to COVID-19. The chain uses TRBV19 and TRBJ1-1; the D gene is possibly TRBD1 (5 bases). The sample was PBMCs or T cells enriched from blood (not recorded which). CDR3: CASSFQGSTEAFF. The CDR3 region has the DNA TGTGCCAGTAGTTTTCAGGGAAGCACTGAAGCTTTCTTT.